This T cell receptor (beta chain) was profiled in a study of T cell responses to AZD1222 COVID-19 vaccine. General study findings and limits: At 160-218 and 743-854, vaccine-associated CD4 TCRs were dominant, and they spanned spike. No day 14 peak samples; only post-peak repertoires were characterized.

On this clone itself: No antigen is known for it.

TCRdb's copy holds only in-frame clones and misses some; the assay was immunoSEQ multiplex PCR. This table holds 150,000 to 200,000 clones, approximately 86% found once. CDR3 length: 14 amino acids. V gave up 2 bases and J gave up 9 bases, with 14 bases separating them. CDR1 and CDR2 (germline): GTSNPN, SVGIG (reference sequence). Sequencing was performed on peripheral blood, taken 28 days after the second AZD1222 dose. The clonotype originates from an adult who received the AZD1222 COVID-19 vaccine. The V gene is TRBV30, the J gene TRBJ1-6; D possibly corresponds to TRBD1 (5 bases). The DNA for the CDR3 is TGTGCCTGGAGTACTCAGGGAAACCTTTCACCCCTCCACTTT. It is translated as CAWSTQGNLSPLHF.